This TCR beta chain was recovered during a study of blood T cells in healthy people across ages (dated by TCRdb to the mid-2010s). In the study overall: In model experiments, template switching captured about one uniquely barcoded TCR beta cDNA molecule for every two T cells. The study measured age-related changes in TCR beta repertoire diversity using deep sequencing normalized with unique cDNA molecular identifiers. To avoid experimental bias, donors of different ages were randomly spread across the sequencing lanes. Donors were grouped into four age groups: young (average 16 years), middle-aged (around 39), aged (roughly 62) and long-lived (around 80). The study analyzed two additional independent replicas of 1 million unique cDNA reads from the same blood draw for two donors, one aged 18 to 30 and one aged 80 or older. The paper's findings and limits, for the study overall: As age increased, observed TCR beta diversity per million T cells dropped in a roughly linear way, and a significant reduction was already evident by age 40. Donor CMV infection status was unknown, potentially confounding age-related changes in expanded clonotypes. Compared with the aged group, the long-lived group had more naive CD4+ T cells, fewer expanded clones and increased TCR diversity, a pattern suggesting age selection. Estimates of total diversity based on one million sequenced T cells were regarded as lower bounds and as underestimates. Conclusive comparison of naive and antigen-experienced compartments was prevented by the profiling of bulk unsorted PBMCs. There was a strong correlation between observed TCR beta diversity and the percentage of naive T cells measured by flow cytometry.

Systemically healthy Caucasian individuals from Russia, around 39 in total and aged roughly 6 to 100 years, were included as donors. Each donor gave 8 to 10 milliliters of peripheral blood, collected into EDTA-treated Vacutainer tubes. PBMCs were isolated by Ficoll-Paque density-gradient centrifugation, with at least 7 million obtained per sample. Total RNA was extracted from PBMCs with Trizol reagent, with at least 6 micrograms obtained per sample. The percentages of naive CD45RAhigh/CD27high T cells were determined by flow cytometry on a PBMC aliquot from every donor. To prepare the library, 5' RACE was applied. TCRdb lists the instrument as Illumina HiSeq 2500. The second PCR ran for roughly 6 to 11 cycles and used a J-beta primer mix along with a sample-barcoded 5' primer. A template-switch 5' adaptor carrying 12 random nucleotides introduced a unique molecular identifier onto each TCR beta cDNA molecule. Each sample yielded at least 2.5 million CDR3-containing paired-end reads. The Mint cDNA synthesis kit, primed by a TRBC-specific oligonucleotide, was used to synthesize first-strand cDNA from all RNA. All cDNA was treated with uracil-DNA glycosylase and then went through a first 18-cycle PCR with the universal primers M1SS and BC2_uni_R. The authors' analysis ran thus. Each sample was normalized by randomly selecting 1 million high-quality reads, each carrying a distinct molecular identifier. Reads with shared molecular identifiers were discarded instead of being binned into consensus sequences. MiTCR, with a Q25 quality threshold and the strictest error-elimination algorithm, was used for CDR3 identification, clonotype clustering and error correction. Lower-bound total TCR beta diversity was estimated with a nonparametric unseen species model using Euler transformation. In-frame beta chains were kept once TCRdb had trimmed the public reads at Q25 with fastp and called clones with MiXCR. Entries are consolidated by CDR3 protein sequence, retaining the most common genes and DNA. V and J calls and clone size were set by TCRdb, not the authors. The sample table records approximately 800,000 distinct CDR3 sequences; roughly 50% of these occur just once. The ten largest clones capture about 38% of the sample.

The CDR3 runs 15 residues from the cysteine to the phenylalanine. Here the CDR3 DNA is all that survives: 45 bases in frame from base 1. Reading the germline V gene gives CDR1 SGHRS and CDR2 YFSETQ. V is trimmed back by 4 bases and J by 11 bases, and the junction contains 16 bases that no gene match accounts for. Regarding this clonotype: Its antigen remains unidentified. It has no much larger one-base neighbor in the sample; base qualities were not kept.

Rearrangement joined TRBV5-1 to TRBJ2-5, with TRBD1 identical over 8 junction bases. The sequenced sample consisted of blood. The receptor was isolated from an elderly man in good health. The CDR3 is CASSLAGQVYNEQYF. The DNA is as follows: TGCGCCAGCAGCCTCGCGGGACAGGTCTACAATGAGCAGTACTTC.